This T cell receptor beta chain was found in a study of T cells in narcolepsy. Study details: Healthy controls were enrolled alongside patients with narcolepsy type 1 or type 2.

TCRdb keeps only in-frame clones here, not all; method: immunoSEQ multiplex PCR. This sample carries some 30,000 clones, around 87% of them seen once, and the ten largest clones take around 0.89%. The CDR3 spans 18 residues. The germline V and J ends were trimmed by 4 bases and 6 bases, with 25 bases remaining between them. Germline lookup yields CDR1 SGHDT and CDR2 YYEEEE. As for this clone: Its antigen remains unknown. The same CDR3 is also encoded by other DNA sequences in this sample.

Regarding the study as a whole: No autoreactive T cell clone sequences appeared in some memory CD4+ repertoires. Reportedly, autoreactive clonotypes were serially detected in patients' blood but not controls'. Same-patient CSF and blood CD4+ T cell clonotypes included HCRT-specific and TRIB2-specific autoreactive ones.

The chain recombines TRBV5-6 with TRBJ1-4; D not certain. The sample consisted of memory (CD45RA-) CD4+ T cells from blood. The receptor's source is a human donor in good health. The chain's CDR3 is CASSQARVSGGTDEKLFF. CDR3 nucleotides: TGTGCCAGCAGCCAGGCCCGGGTTTCGGGAGGCACGGATGAAAAACTGTTTTTT.